Shown below are 12 T cell receptor beta chains from a single sample sequenced in a study of T cell responses to AZD1222 COVID-19 vaccine. Measured with immunoSEQ multiplex PCR; TCRdb has only the in-frame clones, and not every one. The table lists approximately 94,000 clones, about 87% of them singletons. Here the sequenced sample was peripheral blood, taken on day 0 of MenACWY control vaccination. The source is an adult in good health.

The V and J genes are TRBV6-2 or TRBV6-3 and TRBJ2-2; TRBD2 is a possible D gene (6 bases). The CDR3 is made up of 14 amino acids. Germline CDR1 reads MNHEY; CDR2 reads SVGEGT. The ends were cut back, 4 bases at V and 8 bases at J, with 14 bases in the middle. CDR3 bases: TGTGCCAGCAGTTTTCAAAGCGGGTTTGGGGAGCTGTTTTTT. Its protein product is CASSFQSGFGELFF.

This chain connects TRBV14 to TRBJ1-2, with D possibly being TRBD1 (5 bases). V lost 4 bases, J lost 5 bases, and 17 bases lay in between. This CDR3 has 15 residues. CDR1 SGHDN and CDR2 FVKESK come from the germline V gene. CDR3 DNA sequence: TGTGCCAGCAGCCCTGGGGCTTTCCGGGGTTATGGCTACACCTTC. Translated, it gives CASSPGAFRGYGYTF.

This chain links TRBV10-3 with TRBJ1-4; D is undetermined. Germline loops: CDR1 ENHRY, CDR2 SYGVKD. Trimming removed 5 bases from V and 0 bases from J, with 13 bases in between. The CDR3 has 16 residues. CDR3 coding DNA: TGTGCCATCAGTTCCGTCGTCGGCACAACTAATGAAAAACTGTTTTTT. Amino acids: CAISSVVGTTNEKLFF.

V is TRBV19 and J is TRBJ1-1; 8 bases fit TRBD1. This CDR3 is built from 14 residues. Trimming cost V 6 bases and J 5 bases; bases outside gene matches: 8. The germline V gene encodes CDR1 LNHDA and CDR2 SQIVND (reference sequence). CDR3 in DNA: TGTGCCAGTAGAAACCAGGGGGCGCGGACTGAAGCTTTCTTT. Protein product: CASRNQGARTEAFF.

The genes are TRBV5-1 and TRBJ2-2; TRBD1 matches 10 bases. The CDR3 is made up of 15 amino acids. In germline, CDR1 is SGHRS, CDR2 YFSETQ. The J segment lost 4 bases and the V segment lost 2 bases, leaving 2 bases of the junction unmatched. The CDR3 DNA sequence: TGCGCCAGCAGCTTCGGGACAGGGGTCACCGGGGAGCTGTTTTTT. It codes for CASSFGTGVTGELFF.

CDR3: CASSLLPAGVDTQYF. The CDR3 bases are TGCGCCAGCAGCCTACTACCAGCAGGGGTAGATACGCAGTATTTT. This chain connects TRBV4-1 to TRBJ2-3; D is possibly TRBD1 (6 bases). The germline CDR1 and CDR2 sequences are MGHRA and YSYEKL. The CDR3 is made up of 15 amino acids. Trimming pared 4 bases from V and 5 bases from J, leaving 16 bases between.

This clone has only one observation. The J gene is TRBJ1-1, the V gene TRBV28; possible D gene TRBD1, 6 bases. This CDR3 has 12 residues. V lost 6 bases and J 6 bases, leaving 11 bases between the germline ends. In germline, CDR1 is MDHEN, CDR2 SYDVKM. DNA of the CDR3: TGTGCCAGCAGCCCTCAGGGGTCTGAAGCTTTCTTT. This sequence encodes CASSPQGSEAFF.

The rearrangement links TRBV7-2 to TRBJ1-2, with a possible D match to TRBD1 (5 bases). CDR1 and CDR2 (germline): SGHTA, FQGNSA. The CDR3 extends over 17 amino acids. V lost 3 bases and J 2 bases, leaving 19 bases between the germline ends. This chain's CDR3 is CASSFIFWRDGNYGYTF. As DNA, the CDR3 is TGTGCCAGCAGCTTCATATTTTGGCGGGACGGGAACTATGGCTACACCTTC.

This chain links TRBV18 with TRBJ2-2, with unresolved D. Germline values: CDR1 KGHSH, CDR2 LQKENI. This CDR3 contains 12 residues. The V gene lost 3 bases and the J gene lost 6 bases, with 5 bases spanning the gap. The CDR3 sequence is CASSPLPGELFF. The DNA of the CDR3 is TGTGCCAGCTCACCCCTTCCCGGGGAGCTGTTTTTT.

The J gene is TRBJ2-7, the V gene TRBV6-7; D is unresolved. TRBV6-7 is given ORF status, its function remaining uncertain. The CDR3 sequence is 14 residues long. Trimming cost V 10 bases and J 4 bases, with 20 bases left between them. CDR3 residues: CANPTYGPKYEQYF. The DNA of the CDR3 is TGTGCCAACCCTACTTACGGACCCAAATACGAGCAGTACTTC.

The chain recombines TRBV11-3 with TRBJ2-5; D is uncertain. CDR1 and CDR2 from the germline V gene are SGHNT and YENEEA. Deletions cut 5 bases from V and 1 base from J, with 11 bases between. The CDR3 covers 14 residues. The CDR3 DNA is TGTGCCAGCAGCGCGGACCCATCCCAAGAGACCCAGTACTTC. The encoded protein is CASSADPSQETQYF.

DNA of the CDR3: TGTGCCAGCAAAGGGGGCGTAGCCACAGATACGCAGTATTTT. Protein product: CASKGGVATDTQYF. The V and J genes are TRBV6-5 and TRBJ2-3; 7 bases line up with TRBD1. This CDR3 spans 14 amino acids. Germline V gene data show CDR1 as MNHEY and CDR2 as SVGAGI. The J segment lost 2 bases and the V segment lost 7 bases, leaving 6 bases of the junction unmatched.